This TCR beta chain was documented in a study of T-cell reconstitution after alpha-beta-depleted transplantation in children. Study conclusions and caveats: T-cell counts and diversity at one year following transplant were attributed mainly to newly produced T cells.

The library targeted TCRbeta and was prepared with unique molecular identifiers. Via MiXCR, TCRdb re-called the PCR reads, giving one row per CDR3 protein. The sample comprises roughly 350,000 distinct CDR3 sequences, about 17% of which are singletons, and around 38% rests with the top ten. This clonotype has more than one count but fewer than ten. Its target is not known. There are 16 residues in the CDR3. The V and J ends lost 5 bases and 1 base, in that order; junction bases with no gene match: 8. In germline, CDR1 is MDHEN, CDR2 SYDVKM. The rearrangement joins TRBV28 to TRBJ2-1, with 7 positions matching TRBD1. The sequence was obtained from a male patient aged 2 to 10 who had a stem cell transplant for acute lymphoblastic leukemia, so the T cells may come from the graft donor. The sequenced sample was PBMCs, mostly from graft donor cells, obtained 360 days after TCRalphabeta/CD19-depleted stem cell transplant. The DNA for the CDR3 is TGTGCCAGCAGTCTTGACAGGGTTGCATCCTACAATGAGCAGTTCTTC. Translating gives CASSLDRVASYNEQFF.